The subject of this entry is one TCR beta chain. As yet, its antigen is unknown. This record comes from a study of T cells in narcolepsy. Study-level results: Reportedly, autoreactive clonotypes were serially detected in patients' blood but not controls'. Comparing one patient's CSF and blood CD4+ clonotypes highlighted HCRT- and TRIB2-specific autoreactive clonotypes. Autoreactive clone sequences were missing from some blood memory CD4+ repertoires.

The table came from immunoSEQ multiplex PCR; TCRdb's copy has only in-frame clones and leaves some out. The sample has 21,000 or so clones; 90% to 95% are singletons. Trimming removed 3 bases at V and 0 bases at J, with 8 bases between. Germline CDR1 LNHDA, CDR2 SQIVND (reference sequence). This CDR3 region has 14 residues. This receptor was identified in a human donor with narcolepsy. Material for sequencing was CD45RA- memory CD4+ T cells from PBMCs. The genes are TRBV19 and TRBJ1-1, with D unresolved. CDR3 bases: TGTGCCAGTAGTATCCGGACTGTGAACACTGAAGCTTTCTTT. Translating it yields CASSIRTVNTEAFF.